The next 7 T cell receptor beta chains were all read from a single sample in a study of blood T cell repertoires in COVID-19. TCRdb's table, derived via immunoSEQ multiplex PCR, lists solely in-frame clones and lacks some. The sample records 150,000 to 200,000 clones, approximately 95% being singletons. The material sequenced was peripheral blood. The receptors here all came from a woman aged 60-70 years with COVID-19, enrolled during active disease.

Only a few counts were recorded for this clone. This rearrangement joins TRBV11-1 to TRBJ1-5; TRBD1 might be the D (6 bases). Germline-derived CDR1 and CDR2 are SGHAT and FQDESV (reference sequence). V lost 5 bases to trimming and J lost 3 bases, with 11 bases between them. This CDR3 has 14 residues. CDR3 in amino acids: CASSPGHNNQPQHF. The DNA of the CDR3 is TGTGCCAGCAGCCCGGGACATAACAATCAGCCCCAGCATTTT.

The chain is built from TRBV30 and TRBJ2-2; D remains ambiguous. This CDR3 comprises 14 residues. V shed 1 base and J shed 1 base, with 7 bases lying between them. Germline V gene sequence: CDR1 GTSNPN, CDR2 SVGIG (reference sequence). The CDR3 coding sequence is TGTGCCTGGAGTGGGCGGATGAACACCGGGGAGCTGTTTTTT. Its protein is CAWSGRMNTGELFF.

This chain joins TRBV7-2 and TRBJ1-1, with D perhaps TRBD1 (6 bases). There are 14 residues in the CDR3. Germline lookup yields CDR1 SGHTA and CDR2 FQGNSA. With 11 bases removed from V and 1 base from J, the gap between germline ends came to 17 bases. DNA for the CDR3: TGTGCCGGGGGGGCAGGGAGCCCGAACACTGAAGCTTTCTTT. Protein product: CAGGAGSPNTEAFF.

This chain joins TRBV7-9 and TRBJ1-2; D remains ambiguous. Trimming took 1 base from V and 4 from J, leaving 4 bases between them. The CDR3 runs to 12 residues. Germline CDR1 SEHNR, CDR2 FQNEAQ (reference sequence). CDR3 sequence reads: CASSLDGYGYTF. The DNA for the CDR3 is TGTGCCAGCAGCTTAGACGGCTATGGCTACACCTTC.

CDR3 DNA sequence: TGTGCCAGCAGCTTAGATAATTACGGGGGGGCCTTCCACGAGCAGTACTTC. Its translation is CASSLDNYGGAFHEQYF. The chain joins TRBV11-2 to TRBJ2-7; 8 bases match TRBD2. The CDR3 consists of 17 residues. Germline lookup yields CDR1 SGHAT and CDR2 FQNNGV. Trimming at V came to 0 bases and at J to 5 bases, leaving 12 bases not matched to a gene.

The chain's CDR3 is CASTKRDTQYF. The CDR3 DNA reads TGCGCCAGCACCAAGAGGGATACGCAGTATTTT. This chain uses TRBV5-1 with TRBJ2-3; D gene ambiguous. This CDR3 region has 11 residues. V was pared by 6 bases and J by 6 bases, with 8 bases between. The germline V gene has CDR1 SGHRS and CDR2 YFSETQ. The full variable domain, rest sourced from reference TRBV5-1 and TRBJ2-3, is KAGVTQTPRYLIKTRGQQVTLSCSPISGHRSVSWYQQTPGQGLQFLFEYFSETQRNKGNFPGRFSGRQFSNSRSEMNVSTLELGDSALYLCASTKRDTQYFGPGTRLTVL.

This clone was picked up one time. The V gene is TRBV5-5, the J gene TRBJ1-3; D possibly corresponds to TRBD1 (6 bases). The V end was cut by 0 bases, the J end by 6 bases, with 13 bases between. Germline assignment: CDR1 SGHKS and CDR2 YYEKEE (reference sequence). The CDR3 totals 15 residues. The CDR3 spells CASSLEAGVTNTIYF. The DNA for the CDR3 is TGTGCCAGCAGCTTGGAGGCAGGGGTTACAAACACCATATATTTT.